The source of this TCR beta chain is a study of blood T cell repertoires in COVID-19. About the research overall: Sources were T cells, B-cell-depleted T cells, or PBMCs; the material itself was cDNA or gDNA.

The germline V gene has CDR1 WSHSY and CDR2 SAAADI. With 10 bases clipped from V and 4 bases from J, the junction kept 4 bases outside the gene matches. This CDR3 contains 13 residues. How the authors handled the data: The authors estimated nucleated cell counts from reference gene primer amplification. TCRdb keeps only in-frame clones here, not all; method: immunoSEQ multiplex PCR. The V and J calls and clone size are taken from that table; D and trimming were inferred from the DNA. Altogether about 190,000 clones are present, 88% being singletons, with the ten largest covering approximately 4%. The rearrangement uses TRBV10-2 and TRBJ2-1; 10 nucleotides match TRBD2. This sequence was found in a human donor in a cohort sampled during active COVID-19. The sample was peripheral blood. CDR3 protein: CATKAGGYNEQFF. The CDR3 DNA reads as TGCGCCACCAAAGCGGGGGGGTACAATGAGCAGTTCTTC.